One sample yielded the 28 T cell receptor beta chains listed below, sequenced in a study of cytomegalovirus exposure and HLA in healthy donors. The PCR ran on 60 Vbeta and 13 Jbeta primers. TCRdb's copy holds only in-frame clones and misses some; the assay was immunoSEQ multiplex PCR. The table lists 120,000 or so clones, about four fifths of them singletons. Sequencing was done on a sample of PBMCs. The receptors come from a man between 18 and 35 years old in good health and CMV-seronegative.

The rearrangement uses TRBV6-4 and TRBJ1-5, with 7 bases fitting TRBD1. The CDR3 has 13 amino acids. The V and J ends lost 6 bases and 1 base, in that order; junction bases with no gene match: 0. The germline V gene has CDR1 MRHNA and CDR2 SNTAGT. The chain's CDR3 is CASRQGSNQPQHF. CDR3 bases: TGTGCCAGCAGACAGGGGAGCAATCAGCCCCAGCATTTT.

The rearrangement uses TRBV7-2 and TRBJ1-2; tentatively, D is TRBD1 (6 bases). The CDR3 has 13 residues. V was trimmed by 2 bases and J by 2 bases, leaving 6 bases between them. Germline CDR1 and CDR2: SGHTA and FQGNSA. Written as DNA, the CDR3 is TGTGCCAGCAGCTTACAGGGGAACTATGGCTACACCTTC. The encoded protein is CASSLQGNYGYTF. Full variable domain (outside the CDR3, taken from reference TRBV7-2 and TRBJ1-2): GAGVSQSPSNKVTEKGKDVELRCDPISGHTALYWYRQSLGQGLEFLIYFQGNSAPDKSGLPSDRFSAERTGGSVSTLTIQRTQQEDSAVYLCASSLQGNYGYTFGSGTRLTVV.

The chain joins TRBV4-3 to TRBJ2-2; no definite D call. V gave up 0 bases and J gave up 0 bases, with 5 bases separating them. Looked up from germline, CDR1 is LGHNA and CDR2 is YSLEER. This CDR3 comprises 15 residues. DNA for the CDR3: TGCGCCAGCAGCCAAGAGGGCCCGAACACCGGGGAGCTGTTTTTT. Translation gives CASSQEGPNTGELFF.

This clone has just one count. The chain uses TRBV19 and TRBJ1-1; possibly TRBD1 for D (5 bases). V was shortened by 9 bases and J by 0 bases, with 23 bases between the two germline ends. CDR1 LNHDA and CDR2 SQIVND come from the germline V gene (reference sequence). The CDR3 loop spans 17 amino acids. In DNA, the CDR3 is TGTGCCAGCACCATTTCCTGGGGGGATTCGATGAACACTGAAGCTTTCTTT. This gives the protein CASTISWGDSMNTEAFF.

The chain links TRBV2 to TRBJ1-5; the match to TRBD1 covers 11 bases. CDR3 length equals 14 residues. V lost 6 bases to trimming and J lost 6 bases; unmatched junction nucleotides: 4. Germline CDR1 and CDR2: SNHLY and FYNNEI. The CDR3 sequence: CASSAGTGGQPQHF. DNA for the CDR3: TGTGCCAGCAGCGCCGGGACAGGGGGTCAGCCCCAGCATTTT.

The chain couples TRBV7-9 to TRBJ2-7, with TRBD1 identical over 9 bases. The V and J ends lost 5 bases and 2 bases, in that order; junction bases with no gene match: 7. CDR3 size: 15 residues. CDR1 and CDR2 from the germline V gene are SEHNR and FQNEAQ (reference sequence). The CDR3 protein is CASSPPGQGTYEQYF. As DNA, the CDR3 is TGTGCCAGCAGCCCCCCGGGACAGGGAACCTACGAGCAGTACTTC.

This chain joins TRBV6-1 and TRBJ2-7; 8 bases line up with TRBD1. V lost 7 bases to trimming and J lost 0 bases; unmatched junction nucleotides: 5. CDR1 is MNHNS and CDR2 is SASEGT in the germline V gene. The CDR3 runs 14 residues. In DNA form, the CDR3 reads TGTGCCAGCACTATGACAGGGGTCTCCTACGAGCAGTACTTC. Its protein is CASTMTGVSYEQYF.

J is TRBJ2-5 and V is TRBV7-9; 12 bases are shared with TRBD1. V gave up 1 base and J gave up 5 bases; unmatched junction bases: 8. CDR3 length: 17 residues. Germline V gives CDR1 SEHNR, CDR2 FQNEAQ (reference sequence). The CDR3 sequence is CASSLVPGQGAPETQYF. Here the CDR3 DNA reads TGTGCCAGCAGCTTAGTACCGGGACAGGGGGCCCCTGAGACCCAGTACTTC.

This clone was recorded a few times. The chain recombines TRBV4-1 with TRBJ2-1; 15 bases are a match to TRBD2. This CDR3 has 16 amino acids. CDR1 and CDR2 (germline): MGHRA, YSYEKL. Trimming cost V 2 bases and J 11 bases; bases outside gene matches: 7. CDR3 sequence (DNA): TGCGCCAGCAGCCAACCCGGGACTAGCGGGGGGCCCAAGCAGTTCTTC. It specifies CASSQPGTSGGPKQFF.

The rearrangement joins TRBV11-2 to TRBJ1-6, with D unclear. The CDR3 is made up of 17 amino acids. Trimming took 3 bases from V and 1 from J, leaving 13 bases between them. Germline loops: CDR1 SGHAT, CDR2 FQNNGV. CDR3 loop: CASSLDGWESYNSPLHF. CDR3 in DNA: TGTGCCAGCAGCTTGGATGGGTGGGAGTCCTATAATTCACCCCTCCACTTT. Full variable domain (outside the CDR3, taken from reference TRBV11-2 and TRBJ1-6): EAGVAQSPRYKIIEKRQSVAFWCNPISGHATLYWYQQILGQGPKLLIQFQNNGVVDDSQLPKDRFSAERLKGVDSTLKIQPAKLEDSAVYLCASSLDGWESYNSPLHFGNGTRLTVT.

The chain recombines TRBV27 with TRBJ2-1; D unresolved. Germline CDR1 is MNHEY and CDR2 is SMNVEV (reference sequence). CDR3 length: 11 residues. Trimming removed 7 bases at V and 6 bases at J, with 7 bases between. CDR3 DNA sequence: TGTGCCAGCACTCTAGGCAATGAGCAGTTCTTC. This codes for CASTLGNEQFF.

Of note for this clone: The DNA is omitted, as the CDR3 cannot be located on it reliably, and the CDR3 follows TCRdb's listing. This chain's CDR3 is CSVATGTGGPPPFF. The chain combines TRBV29-1 with TRBJ2-1; TRBD1, the table's D call, lacks a check against the DNA. The CDR3 numbers 14 amino acids, ends counted. Germline V gene lookup returns CDR1 SQVTM and CDR2 ANQGSEA.

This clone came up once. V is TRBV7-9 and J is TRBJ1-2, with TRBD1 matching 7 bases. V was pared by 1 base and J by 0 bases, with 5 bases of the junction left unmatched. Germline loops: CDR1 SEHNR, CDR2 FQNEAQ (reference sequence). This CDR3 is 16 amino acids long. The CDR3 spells CASSLGGTVTNYGYTF. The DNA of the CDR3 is TGTGCCAGCAGCTTAGGCGGGACAGTTACTAACTATGGCTACACCTTC. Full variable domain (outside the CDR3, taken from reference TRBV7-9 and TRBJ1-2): DTGVSQNPRHKITKRGQNVTFRCDPISEHNRLYWYRQTLGQGPEFLTYFQNEAQLEKSRLLSDRFSAERPKGSFSTLEIQRTEQGDSAMYLCASSLGGTVTNYGYTFGSGTRLTVV.

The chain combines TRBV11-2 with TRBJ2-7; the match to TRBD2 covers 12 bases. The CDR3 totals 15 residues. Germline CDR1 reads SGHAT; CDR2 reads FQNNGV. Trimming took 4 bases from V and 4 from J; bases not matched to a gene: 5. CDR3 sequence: CASSSLAGGPYEQYF. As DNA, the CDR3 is TGTGCCAGCAGCTCTCTAGCGGGGGGGCCGTACGAGCAGTACTTC.

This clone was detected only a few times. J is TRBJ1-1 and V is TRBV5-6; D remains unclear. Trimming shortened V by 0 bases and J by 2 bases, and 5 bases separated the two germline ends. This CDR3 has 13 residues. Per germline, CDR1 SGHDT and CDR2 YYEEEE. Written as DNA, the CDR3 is TGTGCCAGCAGCTTGGGAGGAAACACTGAAGCTTTCTTT. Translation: CASSLGGNTEAFF.

The CDR3 DNA follows: TGCGCCAGCAGCCAAGAATGGATGGGCGCCTACGAGCAGTACTTC. Amino acid sequence: CASSQEWMGAYEQYF. V is TRBV4-1 and J is TRBJ2-5; no clear D gene. The last part of the DNA fits TRBJ2-7 better; the J call may be wrong. CDR3 length equals 15 residues. Germline CDR1 is MGHRA and CDR2 is YSYEKL.

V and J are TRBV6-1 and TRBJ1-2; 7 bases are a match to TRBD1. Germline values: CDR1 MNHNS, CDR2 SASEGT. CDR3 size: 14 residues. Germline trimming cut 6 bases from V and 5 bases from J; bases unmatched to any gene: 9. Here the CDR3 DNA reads TGTGCCAGCAGCCAAGGGGGCGCGATTTATGGCTACACCTTC. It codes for CASSQGGAIYGYTF.

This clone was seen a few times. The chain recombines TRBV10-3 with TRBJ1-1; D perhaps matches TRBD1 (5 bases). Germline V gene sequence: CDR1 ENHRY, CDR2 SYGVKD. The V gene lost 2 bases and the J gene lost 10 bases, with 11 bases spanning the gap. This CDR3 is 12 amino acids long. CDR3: CAISEPGGGAFF. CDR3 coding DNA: TGTGCCATCAGTGAGCCCGGGGGGGGAGCTTTCTTT.

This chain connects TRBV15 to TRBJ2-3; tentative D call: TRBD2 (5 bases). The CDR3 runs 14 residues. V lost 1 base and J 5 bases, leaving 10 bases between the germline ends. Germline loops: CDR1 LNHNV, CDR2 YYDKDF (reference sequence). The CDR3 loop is CATSRVRAVDTQYF. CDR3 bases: TGTGCCACCAGCAGAGTGAGGGCGGTAGATACGCAGTATTTT.

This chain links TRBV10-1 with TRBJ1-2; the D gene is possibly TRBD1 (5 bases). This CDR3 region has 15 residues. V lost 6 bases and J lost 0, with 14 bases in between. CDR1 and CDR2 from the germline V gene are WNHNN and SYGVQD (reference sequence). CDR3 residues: CASSGGDPTNYGYTF. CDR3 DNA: TGCGCCAGCAGCGGGGGGGACCCGACTAACTATGGCTACACCTTC.

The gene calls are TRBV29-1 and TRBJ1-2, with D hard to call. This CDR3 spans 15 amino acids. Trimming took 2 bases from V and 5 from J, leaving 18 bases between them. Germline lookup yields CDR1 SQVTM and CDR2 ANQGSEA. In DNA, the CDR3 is TGCAGCGTTGAATTACTGTTGGGCCATTCATATGGCTACACCTTC. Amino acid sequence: CSVELLLGHSYGYTF.

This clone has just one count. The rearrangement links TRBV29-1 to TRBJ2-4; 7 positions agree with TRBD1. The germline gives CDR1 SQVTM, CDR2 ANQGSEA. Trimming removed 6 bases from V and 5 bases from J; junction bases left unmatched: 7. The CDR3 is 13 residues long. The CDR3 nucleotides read TGCAGCGTGACCTGGGACAGTCAAAACATTCAGTACTTC. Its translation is CSVTWDSQNIQYF.

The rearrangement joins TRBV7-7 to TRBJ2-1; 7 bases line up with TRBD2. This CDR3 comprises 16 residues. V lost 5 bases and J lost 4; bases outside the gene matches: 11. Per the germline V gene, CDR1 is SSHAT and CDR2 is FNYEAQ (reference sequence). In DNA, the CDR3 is TGTGCCAGCAGCCGCCGGGTTAGCGGGTCTTACAATGAGCAGTTCTTC. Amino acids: CASSRRVSGSYNEQFF.

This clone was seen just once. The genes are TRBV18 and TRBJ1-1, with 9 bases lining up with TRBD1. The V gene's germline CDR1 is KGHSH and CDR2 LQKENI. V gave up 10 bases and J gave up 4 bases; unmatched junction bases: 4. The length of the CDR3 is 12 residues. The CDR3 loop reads CATGQGITEAFF. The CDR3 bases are TGTGCCACCGGACAGGGGATCACTGAAGCTTTCTTT.

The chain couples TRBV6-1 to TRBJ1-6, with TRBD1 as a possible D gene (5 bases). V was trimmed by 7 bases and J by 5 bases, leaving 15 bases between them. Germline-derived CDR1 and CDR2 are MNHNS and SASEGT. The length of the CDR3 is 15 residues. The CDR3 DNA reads TGTGCCAGCAAGACAGAAGTACTCCATAATTCACCCCTCCACTTT. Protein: CASKTEVLHNSPLHF.

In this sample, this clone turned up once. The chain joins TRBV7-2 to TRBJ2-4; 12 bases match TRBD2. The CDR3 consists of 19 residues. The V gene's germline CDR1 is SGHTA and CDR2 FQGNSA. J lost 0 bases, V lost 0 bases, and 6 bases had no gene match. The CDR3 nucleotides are TGTGCCAGCAGCTTAGCGACTAGCGGGGGAATGCTAGCCAAAAACATTCAGTACTTC. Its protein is CASSLATSGGMLAKNIQYF.

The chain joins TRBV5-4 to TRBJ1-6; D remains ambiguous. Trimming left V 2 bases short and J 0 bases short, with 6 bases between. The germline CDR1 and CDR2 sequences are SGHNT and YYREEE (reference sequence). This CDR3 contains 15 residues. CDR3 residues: CASSFGSSYNSPLHF. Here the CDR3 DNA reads TGTGCCAGCAGCTTTGGGAGCTCCTATAATTCACCCCTCCACTTT.

DNA of the CDR3: TGTGCCAGTAGTATTGGGCTGGGCAGGGAGAACACCGGGGAGCTGTTTTTT. Encoded protein: CASSIGLGRENTGELFF. This chain uses TRBV19 with TRBJ2-2; tentative D call: TRBD1 (5 bases). V was trimmed by 3 bases and J by 1 base, leaving 15 bases between them. Germline values: CDR1 LNHDA, CDR2 SQIVND (reference sequence). This CDR3 has 17 residues.